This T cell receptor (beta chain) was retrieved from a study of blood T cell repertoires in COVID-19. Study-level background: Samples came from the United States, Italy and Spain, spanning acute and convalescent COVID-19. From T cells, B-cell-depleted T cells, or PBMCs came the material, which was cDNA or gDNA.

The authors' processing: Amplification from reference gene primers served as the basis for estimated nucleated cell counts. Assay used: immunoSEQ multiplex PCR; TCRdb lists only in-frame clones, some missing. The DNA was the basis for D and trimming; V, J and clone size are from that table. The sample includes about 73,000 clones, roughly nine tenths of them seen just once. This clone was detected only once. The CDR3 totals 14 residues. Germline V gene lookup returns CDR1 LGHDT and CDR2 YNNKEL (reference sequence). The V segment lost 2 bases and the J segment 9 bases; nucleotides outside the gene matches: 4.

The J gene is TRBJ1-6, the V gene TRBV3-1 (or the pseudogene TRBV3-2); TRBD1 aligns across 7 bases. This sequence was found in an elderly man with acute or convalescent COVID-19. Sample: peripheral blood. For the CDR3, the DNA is TGTGCCAGCAGCCAAACAGGGGTCGGTTCACCCCTCCACTTT. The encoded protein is CASSQTGVGSPLHF.